This T cell receptor beta chain appears in the sequencing data of a study of identical twins. General study findings and limits: The more abundant beta clonotypes in cord blood had fewer insertions, and memory repertoires did not show this. Where beta out-of-frame sequences were concerned, excess twin sharing was weaker. Out-of-frame alpha sequences shared between twins exhibited an excess of low generation probability.

Template switching (which added a universal primer site) was used, and cDNA carried unique molecular identifiers. TCRdb analysed the 5' RACE reads with MiXCR anew, one entry per CDR3 protein. Of 1.5 million to 2 million distinct CDR3 sequences in the sample, less than 35% were seen once. This clonotype was observed a handful of times. The antigen remains undetermined. The ends lost 2 bases at V and 11 bases at J; junction bases unmatched: 14. CDR3 length: 15 amino acids. Germline V gene lookup returns CDR1 DFQATT and CDR2 SNEGSKA (reference sequence). This clonotype originated in a newborn girl in good health. The chain has TRBV20-1 and TRBJ2-1, with 8 positions matching TRBD2. Sequencing was done on a sample of cord blood. CDR3 amino acids: CSARNLGLAGGQQFF. CDR3 nucleotides: TGCAGTGCTAGAAACCTTGGACTGGCGGGGGGCCAGCAGTTCTTC.